Presented here are 29 T cell receptor beta chains from one specimen sequenced in a study of T cells in Graves' hyperthyroidism and ophthalmopathy. The source material, RNA transcripts, was used to amplify TCR beta CDR3 regions. HTBI primers were employed in a first-round RT-PCR of the TCR CDR3. One entry per CDR3 protein, called by TCRdb with MiXCR from the multiplex PCR reads. This table has hundreds of thousands of distinct CDR3 sequences, 45% appearing once. The specimen was peripheral blood or thyroid tissue (not recorded which). These TCRs come from an adult man with Graves' disease, either hyperthyroidism or ophthalmopathy (not recorded which).

This clonotype showed up just a few times. The V call is TRBV11-3, the J call TRBJ2-7, with 9 bases identical to TRBD1. CDR3 length: 15 residues. Germline values: CDR1 SGHNT, CDR2 YENEEA. With V trimmed by 5 bases and J by 6 bases, 11 bases remained unmatched. The CDR3 region has the DNA TGTGCCAGCAGCCCACTACCGGGACAGGGCATCGAGCAGTACTTC. Protein sequence: CASSPLPGQGIEQYF.

In this sample, this clonotype turned up a few times. V is TRBV9 and J is TRBJ1-1, with D possibly TRBD1 on 6 matching bases. The germline gives CDR1 SGDLS, CDR2 YYNGEE. The CDR3 extends over 15 amino acids. Trimming shortened V by 0 bases and J by 5 bases, and 14 bases separated the two germline ends. The CDR3 is CASSVASRGRTEAFF. DNA of the CDR3: TGTGCCAGCAGCGTAGCTTCTCGGGGGCGGACTGAAGCTTTCTTT. The complete variable domain, with remaining parts taken from reference TRBV9 and TRBJ1-1, reads DSGVTQTPKHLITATGQRVTLRCSPRSGDLSVYWYQQSLDQGLQFLIQYYNGEERAKGNILERFSAQQFPDLHSELNLSSLELGDSALYFCASSVASRGRTEAFFGQGTRLTVV.

The V call is TRBV7-2, the J call TRBJ1-1; D not resolved. V lost 0 bases to trimming and J lost 0 bases, with 8 bases between them. Germline-derived CDR1 and CDR2 are SGHTA and FQGNSA. The CDR3 is made up of 15 amino acids. In nucleotides, the CDR3 is TGTGCCAGCAGCTTAGCCTACAGACTGAACACTGAAGCTTTCTTT. Its protein is CASSLAYRLNTEAFF.

This rearrangement joins TRBV29-1 to TRBJ1-1; TRBD1 might be the D (5 bases). CDR1 and CDR2 (germline): SQVTM, ANQGSEA. V lost 3 bases and J lost 1, with 12 bases in between. The CDR3 runs to 14 residues. The CDR3 DNA follows: TGCAGCGTTGAGGGGGTTAGTAGGAACACTGAAGCTTTCTTT. Translated, it gives CSVEGVSRNTEAFF.

This chain links TRBV9 with TRBJ1-3, with 9 positions matching TRBD1. The CDR3 length is 15 residues. Germline values: CDR1 SGDLS, CDR2 YYNGEE. V lost 7 bases to trimming and J lost 1 base; unmatched junction nucleotides: 6. CDR3 in amino acids: CASVSGTGSGNTIYF. In nucleotides, the CDR3 is TGTGCCAGCGTCTCCGGGACAGGGTCTGGAAACACCATATATTTT. The full variable domain, with the rest looked up from reference TRBV9 and TRBJ1-3, is DSGVTQTPKHLITATGQRVTLRCSPRSGDLSVYWYQQSLDQGLQFLIQYYNGEERAKGNILERFSAQQFPDLHSELNLSSLELGDSALYFCASVSGTGSGNTIYFGEGSWLTVV.

The rearrangement joins TRBV6-1 to TRBJ2-7; D might be TRBD1 (5 bases). This CDR3 has 13 residues. V was cut by 6 bases and J by 0 bases, with 9 bases left in between. Germline assignment: CDR1 MNHNS and CDR2 SASEGT. The CDR3 sequence: CASRQEISYEQYF. CDR3 DNA: TGTGCCAGCAGACAGGAGATCTCCTACGAGCAGTACTTC.

The sample holds many counts of this clonotype. This rearrangement joins TRBV5-1 to TRBJ1-1, with D perhaps matching TRBD1 (6 bases). In germline, CDR1 is SGHRS, CDR2 YFSETQ. This CDR3 region has 15 residues. With 0 bases removed from V and 1 base from J, the gap between germline ends came to 10 bases. The CDR3 nucleotides are TGCGCCAGCAGCTTGGGCAGGACAGAGAACACTGAAGCTTTCTTT. It encodes CASSLGRTENTEAFF.

The chain is built from TRBV21-1 and TRBJ1-1; TRBD1 is the table's D call and was not checked against the DNA. TRBV21-1 is flagged as a pseudogene. This CDR3 region has 14 residues. The DNA for the CDR3 is TGTGCCAGCAGCAGGGGGCAGGGTGAGCCTGAAGCTTTCTTT. This codes for CASSRGQGEPEAFF.

This rearrangement joins TRBV7-8 to TRBJ1-5; D remains unclear. Germline CDR1 SGHVS, CDR2 FQNEAQ. Trimming removed 7 bases at V and 4 bases at J, with 20 bases between. This CDR3 comprises 16 residues. CDR3 region: CASTPLVVRENQPQHF. CDR3 DNA sequence: TGTGCCAGCACCCCCCTTGTTGTGAGGGAAAATCAGCCCCAGCATTTT.

The chain employs TRBV19 and TRBJ2-5; 10 nucleotides align to TRBD2. CDR1 and CDR2 (germline): LNHDA, SQIVND (reference sequence). The CDR3 extends over 15 amino acids. V shed 3 bases, J shed 5 bases, and the junction held 6 bases outside the gene matches. CDR3 region: CASSIRAGGGETQYF. CDR3 in DNA: TGTGCCAGTAGTATCCGAGCGGGGGGGGGGGAGACCCAGTACTTC.

Only a few counts were recorded for this clonotype. The chain has TRBV6-6 and TRBJ1-5, with D maybe TRBD1 (5 bases). V was cut by 6 bases and J by 7 bases, with 16 bases left in between. This CDR3 comprises 14 residues. Germline-derived CDR1 and CDR2 are MNHNY and SVGAGI (reference sequence). The chain's CDR3 is CASSLPGTGQPQHF. The CDR3 bases are TGTGCCAGCAGCTTACCAGGGACGGGCCAGCCCCAGCATTTT.

The rearrangement joins TRBV5-1 to TRBJ2-2, with TRBD2 matching over 14 bases. V dropped 4 bases and J dropped 7; count of bases not matched to a gene: 6. CDR1 is SGHRS, CDR2 YFSETQ, per germline. CDR3 length: 16 amino acids. The CDR3 sequence is CASSPGTSGRDGELFF. CDR3 DNA sequence: TGCGCCAGCAGCCCCGGGACTAGCGGGAGAGACGGGGAGCTGTTTTTT.

This clonotype was found many times. The chain joins TRBV24-1 to TRBJ2-7; tentatively, D is TRBD1 (6 bases). Looked up from germline, CDR1 is KGHDR and CDR2 is SFDVKD. The CDR3 covers 14 residues. V lost 6 bases and J lost 2, with 13 bases in between. CDR3 bases: TGTGCCACCAGTAGTAGGACAGACACCTACGAGCAGTACTTC. Translated, it gives CATSSRTDTYEQYF.

In its sample, this clonotype was seen many times. The rearrangement uses TRBV2 and TRBJ1-2; possible D gene TRBD1, 5 bases. There are 12 residues in the CDR3. Trimming took 4 bases from V and 7 from J, leaving 10 bases between them. Germline CDR1 and CDR2: SNHLY and FYNNEI. CDR3 sequence reads: CASSVGVLGYTF. The CDR3 DNA reads TGTGCCAGCAGTGTGGGGGTCCTTGGCTACACCTTC.

The V and J genes are TRBV6-6 and TRBJ2-7; a possible D gene is TRBD2 (6 bases). V shed 6 bases and J shed 3 bases, with 12 bases lying between them. The germline V gene has CDR1 MNHNY and CDR2 SVGAGI (reference sequence). CDR3 length: 13 amino acids. CDR3 nucleotides: TGTGCCAGCAGCTCGGGGGACTTCTACGAGCAGTACTTC. Encoded protein: CASSSGDFYEQYF.

This chain joins TRBV6-5 and TRBJ1-2; D ambiguous. This CDR3 is 12 amino acids long. V was shortened by 3 bases and J by 3 bases, with 5 bases between the two germline ends. From germline, CDR1 is MNHEY and CDR2 SVGAGI. CDR3 in amino acids: CASSYDHYGYTF. CDR3 coding DNA: TGTGCCAGCAGTTATGATCACTATGGCTACACCTTC.

At least ten counts were recorded for this clonotype. V and J are TRBV29-1 and TRBJ1-2; D ambiguous. Between the trimmed V and J ends, which lost 4 bases and 3 bases, there was a span of 15 bases. The CDR3 totals 14 residues. The germline CDR1 and CDR2 sequences are SQVTM and ANQGSEA. The DNA of the CDR3 is TGCAGCGTTGCGTACGGCAGTGCTTACTATGGCTACACCTTC. Protein: CSVAYGSAYYGYTF.

The V gene is TRBV24-1, the J gene TRBJ2-5, with a weak D call TRBD2 (6 bases). The CDR3 is made up of 13 amino acids. Germline V gives CDR1 KGHDR, CDR2 SFDVKD. The V and J ends lost 4 bases and 4 bases respectively, with 9 bases between them. CDR3 sequence reads: CATSDPGGETQYF. The CDR3 DNA reads TGTGCCACCAGTGACCCCGGGGGAGAGACCCAGTACTTC.

This clonotype has at least ten counts. The chain is built from TRBV29-1 and TRBJ1-1; 8 nucleotides line up with TRBD1. V shed 6 bases, J shed 1 base, and the junction held 7 bases outside the gene matches. This CDR3 region has 14 residues. Germline-derived CDR1 and CDR2 are SQVTM and ANQGSEA. CDR3 nucleotides: TGCAGCGTGGCGGGGACAGGAGGGAACACTGAAGCTTTCTTT. It encodes CSVAGTGGNTEAFF.

The chain employs TRBV5-1 and TRBJ2-7, with D possibly matching TRBD2 (6 bases). Germline V gene sequence: CDR1 SGHRS, CDR2 YFSETQ. The CDR3 spans 16 residues. Trimming removed 4 bases at V and 0 bases at J, with 17 bases between. The CDR3 here is CASSLPGGASSYEQYF. The DNA of the CDR3 is TGCGCCAGCAGCCTTCCGGGCGGGGCTAGCTCCTACGAGCAGTACTTC.

This clonotype was seen a handful of times. The chain joins TRBV5-1 to TRBJ1-2, with 9 bases lining up with TRBD1. The CDR3 covers 16 residues. CDR1 is SGHRS and CDR2 is YFSETQ in the germline V gene. Trimming took 4 bases from V and 5 from J; bases not matched to a gene: 12. Written as DNA, the CDR3 is TGCGCCAGCAGCCCGCTACCGGGACAGGGAGGTTATGGCTACACCTTC. Translating gives CASSPLPGQGGYGYTF. Full variable domain (rest looked up from reference TRBV5-1 and TRBJ1-2): KAGVTQTPRYLIKTRGQQVTLSCSPISGHRSVSWYQQTPGQGLQFLFEYFSETQRNKGNFPGRFSGRQFSNSRSEMNVSTLELGDSALYLCASSPLPGQGGYGYTFGSGTRLTVV.

The chain carries TRBV11-2 and TRBJ2-1; 14 nucleotides agree with TRBD2. Losses at the gene ends were 7 bases for V and 7 bases for J; bases not matched to a gene: 6. In germline, CDR1 is SGHAT, CDR2 FQNNGV. The CDR3 length is 15 residues. In DNA form, the CDR3 reads TGTGCCAGCACCATCGGGACTAGCGGGAGTAATGAGCAGTTCTTC. Its translation: CASTIGTSGSNEQFF.

J is TRBJ2-3 and V is TRBV20-1; D is ambiguous. Trimming shortened V by 1 base and J by 3 bases, and 5 bases separated the two germline ends. This CDR3 region has 12 residues. In germline, CDR1 is DFQATT, CDR2 SNEGSKA (reference sequence). The CDR3 is CSARGGTDTQYF. The CDR3 DNA follows: TGCAGTGCTAGAGGTGGGACAGATACGCAGTATTTT.

This clonotype turned up a few times. The CDR3 DNA sequence: TGTGCCAGCTCACCACAGGGGGCTAATGAAAAACTGTTTTTT. As protein: CASSPQGANEKLFF. This chain uses TRBV2 with TRBJ1-4; 8 bases fit TRBD1. Germline trimming cut 8 bases from V and 3 bases from J; bases unmatched to any gene: 5. The CDR3 sequence is 14 residues long. Germline values: CDR1 SNHLY, CDR2 FYNNEI.

The CDR3 is CSGITGYGEAFF. The DNA for the CDR3 is TGCAGCGGGATAACAGGGTACGGTGAAGCTTTCTTT. This chain uses TRBV29-1 with TRBJ1-1; possibly TRBD1 for D (6 bases). This CDR3 has 12 residues. CDR1 is SQVTM, CDR2 ANQGSEA, per germline. The V end lost 7 bases, the J end lost 7 bases, and 16 bases lay between the germline ends.

A remark on this clonotype: This may arise from a read error, as a much more abundant clone is one base away. This chain uses TRBV29-1 with TRBJ2-7; D gene uncertain. Germline CDR1 and CDR2: SQVTM and ANQGSEA. V was pared by 4 bases and J by 1 base, with 8 bases between. The CDR3 totals 12 residues. The CDR3 region is CSVAGYSYEQYF. The CDR3 coding sequence is TGCAGCGTTGCAGGCTATTCCTACGAGCAGTACTTC.

The CDR3 loop reads CASSVAPGQGGYF. CDR3 DNA: TGTGCCAGCAGCGTAGCCCCGGGACAGGGGGGTTACTTC. The V and J genes are TRBV9 and TRBJ2-7, with 11 bases identical to TRBD1. The germline CDR1 and CDR2 sequences are SGDLS and YYNGEE. The CDR3 sequence is 13 residues long. After removal of 0 bases from V and 13 bases from J, the junction contained 6 bases not matched to a gene. The complete variable domain, with remaining parts taken from reference TRBV9 and TRBJ2-7, reads DSGVTQTPKHLITATGQRVTLRCSPRSGDLSVYWYQQSLDQGLQFLIQYYNGEERAKGNILERFSAQQFPDLHSELNLSSLELGDSALYFCASSVAPGQGGYFGPGTRLTVT.

The CDR3 nucleotides read TGCAGTGCTCCCGGGACAGGAATCTCCTACGAGCAGTACTTC. It is translated as CSAPGTGISYEQYF. The chain has TRBV20-1 and TRBJ2-7, with 8 bases identical to TRBD1. From germline, CDR1 is DFQATT and CDR2 SNEGSKA (reference sequence). The trim removed 5 bases at V and 0 bases at J, leaving 6 bases unmatched. The CDR3 has 14 residues.

The J gene is TRBJ1-1, the V gene TRBV7-8; D perhaps matches TRBD1 (6 bases). Germline CDR1 is SGHVS and CDR2 is FQNEAQ. The CDR3 length is 13 residues. Trimming took off 3 bases at V and 4 bases at J, with 9 bases between the two ends. The CDR3 reads CASSLAGATEAFF. CDR3 DNA: TGTGCCAGCAGCTTGGCAGGGGCCACTGAAGCTTTCTTT.